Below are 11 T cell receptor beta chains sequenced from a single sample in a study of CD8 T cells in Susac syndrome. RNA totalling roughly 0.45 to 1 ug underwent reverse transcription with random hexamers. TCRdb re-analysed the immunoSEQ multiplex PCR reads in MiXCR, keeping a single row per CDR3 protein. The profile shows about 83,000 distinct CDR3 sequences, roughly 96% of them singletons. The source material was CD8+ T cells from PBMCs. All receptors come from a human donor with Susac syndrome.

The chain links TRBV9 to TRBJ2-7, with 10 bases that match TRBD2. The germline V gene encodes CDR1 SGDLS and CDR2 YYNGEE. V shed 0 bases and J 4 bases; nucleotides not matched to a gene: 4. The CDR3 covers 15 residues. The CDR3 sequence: CASSVASGSVYEQYF. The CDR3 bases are TGTGCCAGCAGCGTAGCTAGCGGGAGTGTTTACGAGCAGTACTTC.

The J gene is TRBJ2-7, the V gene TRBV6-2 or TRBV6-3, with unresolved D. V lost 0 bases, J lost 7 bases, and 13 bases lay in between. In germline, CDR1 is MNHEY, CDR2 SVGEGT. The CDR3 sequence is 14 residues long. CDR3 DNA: TGTGCCAGCAGTTACTCGATGGGAATGGGGGAGCAGTACTTC. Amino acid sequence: CASSYSMGMGEQYF.

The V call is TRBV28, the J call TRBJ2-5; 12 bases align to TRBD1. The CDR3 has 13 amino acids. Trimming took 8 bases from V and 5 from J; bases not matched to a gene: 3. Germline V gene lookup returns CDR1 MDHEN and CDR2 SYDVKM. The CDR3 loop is CASGDRGLETQYF. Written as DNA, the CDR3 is TGTGCCAGCGGGGACAGGGGGCTTGAGACCCAGTACTTC. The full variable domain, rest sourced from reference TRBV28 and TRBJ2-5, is DVKVTQSSRYLVKRTGEKVFLECVQDMDHENMFWYRQDPGLGLRLIYFSYDVKMKEKGDIPEGYSVSREKKERFSLILESASTNQTSMYLCASGDRGLETQYFGPGTRLLVL.

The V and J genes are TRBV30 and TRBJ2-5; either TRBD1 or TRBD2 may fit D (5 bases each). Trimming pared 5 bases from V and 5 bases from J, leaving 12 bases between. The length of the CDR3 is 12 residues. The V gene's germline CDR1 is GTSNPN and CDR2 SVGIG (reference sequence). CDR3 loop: CAWDRDEETQYF. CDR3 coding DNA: TGTGCCTGGGACCGGGACGAGGAGACCCAGTACTTC.

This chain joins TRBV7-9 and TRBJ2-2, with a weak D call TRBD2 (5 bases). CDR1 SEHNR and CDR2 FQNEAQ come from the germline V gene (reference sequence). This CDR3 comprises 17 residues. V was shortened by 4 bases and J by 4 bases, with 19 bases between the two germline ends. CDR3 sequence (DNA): TGTGCCAGCAGCTCCACCTTAGGGAGTGTGGGCACCGGGGAGCTGTTTTTT. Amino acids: CASSSTLGSVGTGELFF.

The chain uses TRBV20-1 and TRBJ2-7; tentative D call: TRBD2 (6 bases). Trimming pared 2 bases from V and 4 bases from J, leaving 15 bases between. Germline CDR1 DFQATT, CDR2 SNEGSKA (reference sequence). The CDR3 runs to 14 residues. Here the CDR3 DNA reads TGCAGTGCTAGACCGCGGGACTTAAAATACGAGCAGTACTTC. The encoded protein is CSARPRDLKYEQYF.

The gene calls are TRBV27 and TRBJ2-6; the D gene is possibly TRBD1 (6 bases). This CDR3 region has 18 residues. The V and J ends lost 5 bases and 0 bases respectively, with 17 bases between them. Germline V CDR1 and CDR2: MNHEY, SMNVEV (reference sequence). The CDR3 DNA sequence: TGTGCCAGCAGTGCCACGACAGGCCGCCGCTCTGGGGCCAACGTCCTGACTTTC. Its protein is CASSATTGRRSGANVLTF.

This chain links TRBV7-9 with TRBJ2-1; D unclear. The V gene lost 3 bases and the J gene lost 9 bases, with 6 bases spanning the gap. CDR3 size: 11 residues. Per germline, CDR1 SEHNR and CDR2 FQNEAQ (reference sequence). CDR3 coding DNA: TGTGCCAGCAGCTTTACCGGTGAGCAGTTCTTC. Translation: CASSFTGEQFF.

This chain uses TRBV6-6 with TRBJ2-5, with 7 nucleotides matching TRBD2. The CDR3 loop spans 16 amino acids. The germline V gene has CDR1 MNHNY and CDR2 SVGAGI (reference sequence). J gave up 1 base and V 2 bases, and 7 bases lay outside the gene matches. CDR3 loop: CASSYPDPSGQETQYF. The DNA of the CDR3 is TGTGCCAGCAGTTACCCGGATCCTAGCGGCCAAGAGACCCAGTACTTC.

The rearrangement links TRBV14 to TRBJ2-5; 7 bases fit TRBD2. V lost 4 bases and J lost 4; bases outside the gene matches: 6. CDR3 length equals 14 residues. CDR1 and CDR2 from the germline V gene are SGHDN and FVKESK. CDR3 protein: CASSPRGVSETQYF. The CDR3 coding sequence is TGTGCCAGCAGCCCCCGGGGGGTATCAGAGACCCAGTACTTC.

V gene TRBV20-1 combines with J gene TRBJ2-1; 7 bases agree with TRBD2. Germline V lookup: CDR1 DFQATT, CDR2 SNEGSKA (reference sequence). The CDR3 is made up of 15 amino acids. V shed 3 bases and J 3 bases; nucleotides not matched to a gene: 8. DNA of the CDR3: TGCAGTGCTAGCGAGGGACCGGGAGGCTACAATGAGCAGTTCTTC. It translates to CSASEGPGGYNEQFF.